This TCR beta chain was sequenced in a study of beta chain features in type 1 diabetes. Study-level background: The number of sorted cells examined across all samples was some 100 million.

Sequenced material consisted of expressed TCRB transcripts (all of the isolated RNA was reverse transcribed). Profiling relied on immunoSEQ multiplex PCR, and the TCRdb table lists in-frame clones only, not all of them. The data contain about 240,000 clones, approximately 14% of them seen just once; the ten biggest clones take up 0.015% to 0.02%. Germline CDR1 reads SEHNR; CDR2 reads FQNEAQ (reference sequence). CDR3 length: 15 amino acids. The trim removed 2 bases at V and 8 bases at J, leaving 6 bases unmatched. Study findings and constraints: TCRB repertoires of naive, central memory and Treg cells appeared more similar among patients than among healthy donors. Across all four CD4+ subsets, people with type 1 diabetes showed modestly shorter TCRB CDR3s. Small HLA sub-analyses could not settle whether HLA shapes TCRB rearrangement.

As to this clone: Its antigen is unknown.

The source material was naive CD4+ T cells from blood. This TCR was recovered from a man aged 30 to 45 with type 1 diabetes. The genes are TRBV7-9 and TRBJ1-4; TRBD1 matches at 9 bases. The CDR3 DNA is TGTGCCAGCAGCTTATCAAGGACAGGGGAGGAAAAACTGTTTTTT. This translates into CASSLSRTGEEKLFF.